This T cell receptor beta chain was identified in a study of control samples from healthy donors and cancer patients. Here immunoSEQ multiplex PCR was the method, and the copy in TCRdb shows in-frame clones only, minus some. Here the sample spans tens of thousands of clones, approximately 93% being singletons. Germline trimming cut 3 bases from V and 15 bases from J; bases unmatched to any gene: 5. The germline V gene encodes CDR1 SGHDT and CDR2 YYEEEE. This CDR3 has 11 amino acids. The TCR was taken from a woman between 35 and 50 years old with lung cancer. The sample comprised PBMCs. This chain uses TRBV5-6 with TRBJ2-1, with 8 bases lining up with TRBD1. The CDR3 sequence: CASSSGGLGFF. The CDR3 region has the DNA TGTGCCAGCAGCTCAGGGGGCCTCGGGTTCTTC.